The 15 T cell receptor beta chains below were found in one sample sequenced in a study of T cells after yellow fever vaccination. TCRdb called the 5' RACE reads again in MiXCR, with one record for every CDR3 protein. The sample records some 600,000 distinct CDR3 sequences, 9% to 15% being singletons. The sequencing used PBMCs, collected on the day of the yellow fever booster vaccination. These receptor sequences come from a man aged 25 to 40 who received the YFV17D yellow fever vaccine.

The rearrangement links TRBV4-3 to TRBJ2-7; 8 bases match TRBD1. After removal of 0 bases from V and 1 base from J, the junction contained 5 bases not matched to a gene. The germline V gene has CDR1 LGHNA and CDR2 YSLEER. This CDR3 is 16 amino acids long. CDR3 sequence: CASSQDHGQGSYEQYF. DNA of the CDR3: TGCGCCAGCAGCCAAGACCATGGACAGGGATCCTACGAGCAGTACTTC.

The chain carries TRBV20-1 and TRBJ2-7; maybe TRBD2 (5 bases). CDR1 is DFQATT, CDR2 SNEGSKA, per germline (reference sequence). The V end lost 4 bases, the J end lost 1 base, and 14 bases lay between the germline ends. The CDR3 is made up of 14 amino acids. The CDR3 region has the DNA TGCAGTGCTAATGTCGAGGGCCGGTCCTACGAGCAGTACTTC. It is translated as CSANVEGRSYEQYF.

The chain employs TRBV11-2 and TRBJ2-7; 12 nucleotides match TRBD2. V lost 8 bases, J lost 0 bases, and 2 bases stayed unmatched. The CDR3 extends over 14 amino acids. Germline values: CDR1 SGHAT, CDR2 FQNNGV. The CDR3 nucleotides read TGTGCCAGCGGGACTAGCGGGTACTCCTACGAGCAGTACTTC. It codes for CASGTSGYSYEQYF.

The V call is TRBV7-2, the J call TRBJ2-7; the D gene is possibly TRBD1 (6 bases). The V gene lost 5 bases and the J gene lost 2 bases, with 16 bases spanning the gap. CDR1 SGHTA and CDR2 FQGNSA come from the germline V gene. This CDR3 comprises 15 residues. The CDR3 DNA reads TGTGCCAGCAGCGTCCTACAGGGCGTTCCCTACGAGCAGTACTTC. This codes for CASSVLQGVPYEQYF.

This clonotype was seen a handful of times. The chain employs TRBV7-6 and TRBJ2-1, with 8 bases identical to TRBD2. Per the germline V gene, CDR1 is SGHVS and CDR2 is FNYEAQ. This CDR3 has 16 amino acids. V lost 5 bases to trimming and J lost 7 bases; unmatched junction nucleotides: 13. The CDR3 reads CASSATGTREVNEQFF. In nucleotides, the CDR3 is TGTGCCAGCAGCGCTACCGGGACTAGGGAGGTTAATGAGCAGTTCTTC. Full variable domain (missing parts from reference TRBV7-6 and TRBJ2-1): GAGVSQSPRYKVTKRGQDVALRCDPISGHVSLYWYRQALGQGPEFLTYFNYEAQQDKSGLPNDRFSAERPEGSISTLTIQRTEQRDSAMYRCASSATGTREVNEQFFGPGTRLTVL.

This clonotype was seen many times. The V call is TRBV5-1, the J call TRBJ2-2; D is possibly TRBD1 (6 bases). Germline CDR1 is SGHRS and CDR2 is YFSETQ. CDR3 size: 15 residues. V was clipped by 4 bases and J by 3 bases, with 13 bases between them. The CDR3 reads CASSPRTVDTGELFF. In nucleotides, the CDR3 is TGCGCCAGCAGCCCTCGGACAGTTGACACCGGGGAGCTGTTTTTT.

Only a few counts were recorded for this clonotype. The V call is TRBV5-1, the J call TRBJ2-2; the D gene is possibly TRBD1 (6 bases). The CDR3 length is 18 residues. Looked up from germline, CDR1 is SGHRS and CDR2 is YFSETQ. Trimming took 0 bases from V and 8 from J, leaving 23 bases between them. The DNA of the CDR3 is TGCGCCAGCAGCTTGGATGGCCGGTCAGGGGCCAGGCTGGGGGAGCTGTTTTTT. Its protein is CASSLDGRSGARLGELFF.

The table lists this clonotype with a few counts. The chain has TRBV11-2 and TRBJ2-1, with 11 positions matching TRBD2. J was trimmed by 10 bases and V by 5 bases; bases with no gene match: 19. The CDR3 is 18 amino acids. Germline CDR1 SGHAT, CDR2 FQNNGV. Here the CDR3 reads CASSNGPIGTSGGVEQFF. CDR3 DNA: TGTGCCAGCAGCAACGGCCCCATCGGGACTAGCGGAGGGGTGGAGCAGTTCTTC.

The rearrangement links TRBV15 to TRBJ2-5; the match to TRBD2 covers 7 bases. Trimming removed 0 bases from V and 4 bases from J; junction bases left unmatched: 5. The CDR3 is 15 amino acids. Germline CDR1 and CDR2: LNHNV and YYDKDF (reference sequence). The DNA for the CDR3 is TGTGCCACCAGCAGAGATTTGAGGGAGGGAGAGACCCAGTACTTC. Translating gives CATSRDLREGETQYF. Using reference TRBV15 and TRBJ2-5 for the parts outside the CDR3, the full variable domain is DAMVIQNPRYQVTQFGKPVTLSCSQTLNHNVMYWYQQKSSQAPKLLFHYYDKDFNNEADTPDNFQSRRPNTSFCFLDIRSPGLGDTAMYLCATSRDLREGETQYFGPGTRLLVL.

The sample holds a few counts of this clonotype. V gene TRBV18 combines with J gene TRBJ2-1; D uncertain. Germline V gene sequence: CDR1 KGHSH, CDR2 LQKENI. The length of the CDR3 is 15 residues. Trimming left V 5 bases short and J 6 bases short, with 17 bases between. The CDR3 reads CASSSSDGSFNEQFF. The CDR3 DNA follows: TGTGCCAGCTCATCCTCGGACGGTAGTTTCAATGAGCAGTTCTTC.

The chain recombines TRBV15 with TRBJ2-7; 8 positions match TRBD2. After removal of 4 bases from V and 5 bases from J, the junction contained 10 bases not matched to a gene. The CDR3 runs to 15 residues. CDR1 and CDR2 (germline): LNHNV, YYDKDF (reference sequence). DNA for the CDR3: TGTGCCACCAGCATCTTACCCCGGGAGGGCGACGAGCAGTACTTC. This sequence encodes CATSILPREGDEQYF. Using reference TRBV15 and TRBJ2-7 for the parts outside the CDR3, the full variable domain is DAMVIQNPRYQVTQFGKPVTLSCSQTLNHNVMYWYQQKSSQAPKLLFHYYDKDFNNEADTPDNFQSRRPNTSFCFLDIRSPGLGDTAMYLCATSILPREGDEQYFGPGTRLTVT.

This clonotype was detected many times. The CDR3 region has the DNA TGTGCCAGTGGTGGCGGGAGTCGGGAGACCCAGTACTTC. Translated, it gives CASGGGSRETQYF. The gene calls are TRBV12-3 or TRBV12-4 and TRBJ2-5, with 7 nucleotides matching TRBD2. The junction had 9 bases not matched to a gene; V was cut back by 9 bases and J by 5 bases. The length of the CDR3 is 13 residues.

The chain combines TRBV6-1 with TRBJ2-7; TRBD1 is a possible D gene (6 bases). The CDR3 consists of 13 residues. Between the trimmed V and J ends, which lost 6 bases and 2 bases, there was a span of 11 bases. The germline V gene has CDR1 MNHNS and CDR2 SASEGT. The CDR3 DNA reads as TGTGCCAGCAGGGGACCAGGGGCCTACGAGCAGTACTTC. Protein sequence: CASRGPGAYEQYF.

The rearrangement links TRBV27 to TRBJ2-3; no clear D. The CDR3 totals 13 residues. Per germline, CDR1 MNHEY and CDR2 SMNVEV (reference sequence). The ends were cut back, 4 bases at V and 2 bases at J, with 7 bases in the middle. The CDR3 loop is CASSSKVTDTQYF. The CDR3, as DNA: TGTGCCAGCAGTTCCAAAGTCACAGATACGCAGTATTTT.

This clonotype was seen many times. The chain has TRBV7-6 and TRBJ2-7; 7 bases map to TRBD1. CDR1 is SGHVS, CDR2 FNYEAQ, per germline. The CDR3 is 15 residues long. V shed 3 bases and J 1 base; nucleotides not matched to a gene: 6. The CDR3 reads CASSFRRDSSYEQYF. The CDR3 DNA is TGTGCCAGCAGCTTCCGCCGGGACAGTTCCTACGAGCAGTACTTC.